This TCR beta chain came from a study of STAT5B mutations in CD4+ large granular lymphocyte leukemia. Turning to the study itself: The CDR3 'QG' motif was associated with a particular HLA allele among healthy donors. Study results and limitations: The CD4+ versus CD8+ T-LGLL clonality difference may reflect limited sample size.

From germline, CDR1 is SGHTA and CDR2 FQGNSA. Trimming pared 4 bases from V and 5 bases from J, leaving 18 bases between. This CDR3 is built from 15 residues. With respect to this clone: Its specificity is not known.

The table came from immunoSEQ multiplex PCR; TCRdb's copy has only in-frame clones and leaves some out. In the table there are fewer than 25,000 clones, about 79% of which are singletons. This clonotype was obtained from a human donor in good health. This chain uses TRBV7-2 with TRBJ2-7; D might be TRBD2 (6 bases). Sequenced material: CD4+ T cells from blood buffy coats. The CDR3 DNA sequence: TGTGCCAGCAGCTCGTATGGGGCAGGGAGGAACGAGCAGTACTTC. This encodes CASSSYGAGRNEQYF.